This TCR beta chain was retrieved from a study of blood T cell repertoires in COVID-19. In the study overall: Samples representing acute and convalescent COVID-19 were sourced from the United States, Italy and Spain.

Only in-frame clones appear in the TCRdb table, and some are missing; sequencing was by immunoSEQ multiplex PCR. The top ten hold under 6% of the sample, which has about 140,000 clones, around 84% seen once. Germline CDR1 SGHNT, CDR2 YENEEA. The CDR3 has 17 amino acids. V trimming: 7 bases; J trimming: 6 bases; junction bases outside the gene matches: 17. The clonotype comes from a human donor in a cohort sampled during active COVID-19. V usage is TRBV11-3 and J usage is TRBJ2-7, with TRBD1 matching 11 bases. Source material: peripheral blood. For the CDR3, the DNA is TGTGCCAGCAAACTACCCCACCTCAGGACAGGGGGCGGCGAGCAGTACTTC. Translating gives CASKLPHLRTGGGEQYF.